This T cell receptor beta chain is drawn from a study of blood T cell repertoires in COVID-19. Study-level information: Researchers got acute and convalescent COVID-19 samples from the United States, Italy and Spain. PBMCs, B-cell-depleted T cells, or T cells provided the cDNA or gDNA that made up the material.

In the authors' workflow: Amplification of reference gene primers was used by the study to estimate nucleated cell counts. Sequenced by immunoSEQ multiplex PCR; TCRdb stores in-frame clones only, minus some. That table gives V, J and clone size, and the DNA gave D and trimming. The top ten clones hold around 20% of a sample with roughly 72,000 clones, 85% to 90% of them seen once. The receptor's source is a human donor in a cohort sampled during active COVID-19. The sequenced sample was peripheral blood.

CDR3 sequence (DNA): TGTGCCAGCAGCCAAGGACTAGCGGGAGGGCAGGGTGAGCAGTTCTTC. This gives the protein CASSQGLAGGQGEQFF. The chain recombines TRBV3-1 (or the pseudogene TRBV3-2) with TRBJ2-1; 14 bases agree with TRBD2. The trim removed 1 base at V and 9 bases at J, leaving 5 bases unmatched. From germline, CDR1 is LGHDT and CDR2 YNNKEL (reference sequence). The CDR3 sequence is 16 residues long.